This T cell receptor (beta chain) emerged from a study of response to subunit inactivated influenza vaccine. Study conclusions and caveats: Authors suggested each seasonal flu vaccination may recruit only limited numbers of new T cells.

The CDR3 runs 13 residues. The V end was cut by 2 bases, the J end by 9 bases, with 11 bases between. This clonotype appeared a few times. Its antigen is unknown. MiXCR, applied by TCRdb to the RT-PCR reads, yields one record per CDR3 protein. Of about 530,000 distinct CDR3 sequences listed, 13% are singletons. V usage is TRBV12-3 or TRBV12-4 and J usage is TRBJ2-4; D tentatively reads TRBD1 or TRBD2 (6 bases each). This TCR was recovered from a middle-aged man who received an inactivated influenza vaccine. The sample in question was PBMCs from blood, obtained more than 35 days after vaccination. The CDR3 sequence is CASSLKGDSIQYF. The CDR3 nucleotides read TGTGCCAGCAGTTTAAAGGGGGACTCCATTCAGTACTTC.